The 17 T cell receptor beta chains below were found in one sample sequenced in a study of human T cells and chemical hapten exposure. The time point here: healthy volunteer bleed at 2 weeks. Unseparated into fractions, whole blood served as the source from which total RNA was extracted. TCRdb itself ran the RACE reads through MiXCR, one entry per CDR3 protein. The sample consists of 130,000 or so distinct CDR3 sequences, roughly 9% of them appearing once. The material sequenced was whole blood. These receptors originate from a male donor in good health. Some clones in this sample may be carry-over from other donors' samples.

This clonotype came up a few times. The chain carries TRBV4-1 and TRBJ2-1; the D gene is possibly TRBD2 (6 bases). CDR1 and CDR2 (germline): MGHRA, YSYEKL. There are 15 residues in the CDR3. Trimming stripped 1 base from V and 7 bases from J, with 14 bases between. The CDR3 reads CASSQAIAASNEQFF. The CDR3 nucleotides are TGCGCCAGCAGCCAAGCGATAGCGGCTTCGAATGAGCAGTTCTTC.

Concerning this clonotype itself: Possible read error: a much larger clone is one base away. The chain recombines TRBV5-6 with TRBJ2-3, with 10 bases matching TRBD1. The CDR3 totals 16 residues. Germline V gene data show CDR1 as SGHDT and CDR2 as YYEEEE. Trimming cost V 0 bases and J 1 base; bases outside gene matches: 2. This CDR3 is CASSLAGTGGTDTQYF. The DNA for the CDR3 is TGTGCCAGCAGCTTGGCAGGGACAGGGGGCACAGATACGCAGTATTTT.

The chain combines TRBV14 with TRBJ2-7; the D gene is possibly TRBD1 (6 bases). Per the germline V gene, CDR1 is SGHDN and CDR2 is FVKESK. Trimming cost V 1 base and J 11 bases, with 9 bases left between them. The CDR3 is made up of 11 amino acids. The CDR3 here is CASSQGGLEYF. CDR3 nucleotides: TGTGCCAGCAGCCAAGGGGGGCTGGAGTACTTC.

Ten or more counts support this clonotype. The genes are TRBV12-3 or TRBV12-4 and TRBJ2-7, with a possible D match to TRBD2 (5 bases). The CDR3 contains 14 residues. V was clipped by 1 base and J by 2 bases, with 9 bases between them. CDR3 sequence (DNA): TGTGCCAGCAGTTTAGGGCAGGAGGCCTACGAGCAGTACTTC. It translates to CASSLGQEAYEQYF.

This clonotype was detected ten times or more. The chain couples TRBV13 to TRBJ2-4; 8 bases agree with TRBD1. Germline V gene sequence: CDR1 PRHDT, CDR2 FYEKMQ (reference sequence). The junction had 4 bases not matched to a gene; V was cut back by 2 bases and J by 13 bases. The CDR3 is 12 residues long. The CDR3 region is CASSLPGTGQYF. The CDR3 region has the DNA TGTGCCAGCAGCTTACCGGGGACAGGCCAGTACTTC.

This clonotype was picked up a small number of times. The chain has TRBV9 and TRBJ2-1; 9 nucleotides align to TRBD1. Germline CDR1 SGDLS, CDR2 YYNGEE. There are 14 residues in the CDR3. The V gene end was trimmed by 4 bases and the J gene end by 8 bases; junction bases not matched to a gene: 7. The CDR3 DNA sequence: TGTGCCAGCAGCCAGGGACAGGGAGGCGATGAGCAGTTCTTC. It is translated as CASSQGQGGDEQFF.

V usage is TRBV29-1 and J usage is TRBJ1-5; D ambiguous. V was trimmed by 5 bases and J by 4 bases, leaving 15 bases between them. Germline V gene sequence: CDR1 SQVTM, CDR2 ANQGSEA. The CDR3 covers 14 residues. The CDR3 reads CSVTFVGRNQPQHF. CDR3 in DNA: TGCAGCGTTACTTTTGTAGGGAGAAATCAGCCCCAGCATTTT.

The chain is built from TRBV5-6 and TRBJ1-5, with D unresolved. Germline V gene sequence: CDR1 SGHDT, CDR2 YYEEEE. This CDR3 contains 15 residues. Trimming left V 1 base short and J 2 bases short, with 10 bases between. The CDR3 DNA is TGTGCCAGCAGCTTGCGGGGAATAGGCAATCAGCCCCAGCATTTT. It yields the protein CASSLRGIGNQPQHF.

Regarding this clonotype: A read error may account for a junction end that differs from germline. The V gene is TRBV27, the J gene TRBJ1-5, with 8 bases matching TRBD1. The CDR3 is made up of 14 amino acids. Germline assignment: CDR1 MNHEY and CDR2 SMNVEV (reference sequence). The CDR3 is CASSQDRAYQTQHF. CDR3 coding DNA: TGTGCCAGCAGCCAGGACAGGGCCTATCAGACCCAGCATTTT.

This clonotype was seen repeatedly, ten times or more. The chain employs TRBV6-5 and TRBJ2-7; D remains ambiguous. Germline CDR1 reads MNHEY; CDR2 reads SVGAGI. The CDR3 runs 16 residues. Trimming left V 0 bases short and J 0 bases short, with 12 bases between. This CDR3 is CASSYSKRMLSYEQYF. Here the CDR3 DNA reads TGTGCCAGCAGTTACTCGAAAAGGATGCTCTCCTACGAGCAGTACTTC.

This rearrangement joins TRBV9 to TRBJ1-6; TRBD1 aligns across 7 bases. The germline V gene encodes CDR1 SGDLS and CDR2 YYNGEE. CDR3 length: 17 residues. With 4 bases clipped from V and 1 base from J, the junction kept 8 bases outside the gene matches. This CDR3 is CASSSRTGFSYNSPLHF. The CDR3 region has the DNA TGTGCCAGCAGCTCGAGGACAGGTTTTTCCTATAATTCACCCCTCCACTTT.

This clonotype was seen many times. This chain uses TRBV10-3 with TRBJ2-1; TRBD1 aligns across 8 bases. With 5 bases clipped from V and 7 bases from J, the junction kept 13 bases outside the gene matches. Germline V gene sequence: CDR1 ENHRY, CDR2 SYGVKD. The CDR3 is 16 residues long. The CDR3 sequence: CAISTRPGQGTNEQFF. Written as DNA, the CDR3 is TGTGCCATCAGTACCCGTCCAGGACAGGGAACGAATGAGCAGTTCTTC.

The chain uses TRBV5-1 and TRBJ2-7; D is unresolved. Germline V lookup: CDR1 SGHRS, CDR2 YFSETQ. V lost 3 bases, J lost 7 bases, and 8 bases lay in between. This CDR3 comprises 11 residues. The CDR3 DNA follows: TGCGCCAGCAGCTCTGCTCGAGAGCAGTACTTC. Translating it yields CASSSAREQYF.

This clonotype has just a few counts. The genes are TRBV3-1 and TRBJ2-5, with D maybe TRBD2 (5 bases). This CDR3 contains 14 residues. The V end was cut by 5 bases, the J end by 4 bases, with 14 bases between. CDR1 and CDR2 from the germline V gene are LGHDT and YNNKEL (reference sequence). CDR3 sequence: CASSYSVGPETQYF. CDR3 nucleotide sequence: TGTGCCAGCAGCTATAGCGTTGGGCCAGAGACCCAGTACTTC.

This rearrangement joins TRBV20-1 to TRBJ1-5; 8 bases agree with TRBD1. The length of the CDR3 is 14 residues. Germline trimming cut 2 bases from V and 3 bases from J; bases unmatched to any gene: 3. In germline, CDR1 is DFQATT, CDR2 SNEGSKA (reference sequence). CDR3 in amino acids: CSARPRGPNQPQHF. The CDR3 DNA follows: TGCAGTGCTAGACCCAGGGGGCCCAATCAGCCCCAGCATTTT.

The gene calls are TRBV28 and TRBJ2-5; tentatively, D is TRBD2 (5 bases). Trimming cost V 3 bases and J 4 bases, with 12 bases left between them. This CDR3 is 14 amino acids long. From germline, CDR1 is MDHEN and CDR2 SYDVKM. The CDR3 is CASSFGESGETQYF. In DNA form, the CDR3 reads TGTGCCAGCAGTTTTGGGGAGAGCGGAGAGACCCAGTACTTC.

V gene TRBV7-8 combines with J gene TRBJ1-4; 12 bases fit TRBD1. The CDR3 spans 16 residues. V shed 6 bases, J shed 6 bases, and the junction held 8 bases outside the gene matches. Germline V CDR1 and CDR2: SGHVS, FQNEAQ. CDR3 protein: CASSPGTGGVYEKLFF. The CDR3 coding sequence is TGTGCCAGCAGTCCGGGGACAGGGGGCGTGTATGAAAAACTGTTTTTT.